This T cell receptor beta chain derives from a study of blood T cells in healthy people across ages. Study results and limitations: Diversity estimates drawn from one million T cells were deemed underestimates. As age increased, TCR beta diversity per million T cells fell in a roughly linear fashion. A greater number of naive CD4+ cells and higher diversity distinguished long-lived donors from aged donors.

A second PCR of 7 to 11 cycles used a sample-barcoded 5' primer and a J-beta primer mix. The template-switch adaptor, which had 12 random nucleotides, put a tag on each cDNA molecule. MiXCR, applied by TCRdb to the 5' RACE reads, yields one record per CDR3 protein. The sample includes 580,000 or so distinct CDR3 sequences, roughly 48% of them seen just once. To note about this clonotype: Its antigen is still unknown.

The CDR3 is 17 amino acids. The germline CDR1 and CDR2 sequences are LGHNA and YNFKEQ. The V end lost 0 bases, the J end lost 11 bases, and 24 bases lay between the germline ends. The TCR sequence derives from an elderly man in good health. Sequences were obtained from blood. J is TRBJ2-3 and V is TRBV4-2, with D hard to call. Here the CDR3 reads CASSQETRNYAFGMQYF. The DNA for the CDR3 is TGTGCCAGCAGCCAAGAAACCAGAAATTACGCCTTCGGTATGCAGTATTTT.